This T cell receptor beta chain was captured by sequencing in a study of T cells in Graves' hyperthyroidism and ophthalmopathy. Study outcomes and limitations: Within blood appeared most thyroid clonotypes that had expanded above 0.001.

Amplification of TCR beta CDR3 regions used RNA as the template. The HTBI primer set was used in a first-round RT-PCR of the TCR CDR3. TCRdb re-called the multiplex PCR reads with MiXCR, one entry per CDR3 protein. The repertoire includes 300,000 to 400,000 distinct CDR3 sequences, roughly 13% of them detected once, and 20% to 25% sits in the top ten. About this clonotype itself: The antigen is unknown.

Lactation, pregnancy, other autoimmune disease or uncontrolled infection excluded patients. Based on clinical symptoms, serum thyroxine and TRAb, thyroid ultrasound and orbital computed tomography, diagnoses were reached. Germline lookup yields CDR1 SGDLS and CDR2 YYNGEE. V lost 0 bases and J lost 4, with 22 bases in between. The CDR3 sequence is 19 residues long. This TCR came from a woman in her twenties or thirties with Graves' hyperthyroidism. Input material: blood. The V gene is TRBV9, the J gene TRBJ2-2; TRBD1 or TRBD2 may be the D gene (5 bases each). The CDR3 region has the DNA TGTGCCAGCAGCGTAGCGGGGCCCCAGGGCGTTGCGGCCACCGGGGAGCTGTTTTTT. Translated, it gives CASSVAGPQGVAATGELFF.